Presented here are 19 T cell receptor beta chains from one specimen sequenced in a study of shared clonotypes between healthy human individuals. Profiled with immunoSEQ multiplex PCR; TCRdb holds only in-frame clones, not every one. The sample has millions of clones; approximately 95% are singletons. Sequencing was done on a sample of naive CD4+ T cells from PBMCs. Stated subset: CD45RA+ positively selected. The receptors come from a man in his late teens or twenties in good health. Some clones in this sample may be carry-over from other donors' samples.

The genes are TRBV19 and TRBJ2-2, with TRBD1 as a possible D gene (6 bases). Germline CDR1 and CDR2: LNHDA and SQIVND (reference sequence). This CDR3 contains 16 residues. V dropped 3 bases and J dropped 5 bases, with 16 bases sitting between them. CDR3 in DNA: TGTGCCAGTAGTATTAAAGGGGCAGGGGCTACCGGGGAGCTGTTTTTT. This sequence encodes CASSIKGAGATGELFF.

The V gene is TRBV7-8, the J gene TRBJ2-1, with D hard to call. From germline, CDR1 is SGHVS and CDR2 FQNEAQ. This CDR3 contains 11 residues. Trimming cost V 0 bases and J 10 bases, with 4 bases left between them. The CDR3 reads CASSLAIEQFF. CDR3 nucleotide sequence: TGTGCCAGCAGCTTAGCGATCGAGCAGTTCTTC.

The rearrangement links TRBV4-2 to TRBJ1-2, with D perhaps matching TRBD1 (6 bases). V gave up 0 bases and J gave up 8 bases, with 13 bases separating them. CDR3 length: 14 amino acids. Germline V gene data show CDR1 as LGHNA and CDR2 as YNFKEQ. CDR3 nucleotide sequence: TGTGCCAGCAGCCAAGAGGCAGGGGTCGGCGGCTACACCTTC. Its protein product is CASSQEAGVGGYTF.

V gene TRBV19 combines with J gene TRBJ2-2, with 8 bases that match TRBD1. The germline V gene has CDR1 LNHDA and CDR2 SQIVND (reference sequence). J was trimmed by 4 bases and V by 10 bases; bases with no gene match: 14. There are 16 residues in the CDR3. DNA for the CDR3: TGTGCCACCGAGAAATACAAGGGGACAGGCACCGGGGAGCTGTTTTTT. Protein product: CATEKYKGTGTGELFF.

The CDR3 here is CASNAATGTTYNEQFF. CDR3 bases: TGCGCCAGCAACGCTGCAACGGGGACAACCTACAATGAGCAGTTCTTC. This rearrangement joins TRBV5-1 to TRBJ2-1; D is possibly TRBD1 (6 bases). Germline CDR1 SGHRS, CDR2 YFSETQ. Trimming left V 6 bases short and J 2 bases short, with 18 bases between. The CDR3 is made up of 16 amino acids.

The rearrangement links TRBV5-1 to TRBJ1-1; the D is unclear. V shed 0 bases and J shed 6 bases, with 12 bases lying between them. The length of the CDR3 is 14 residues. Germline CDR1 reads SGHRS; CDR2 reads YFSETQ. The CDR3 loop is CASSLVVGPAEAFF. As DNA, the CDR3 is TGCGCCAGCAGCTTGGTAGTCGGGCCCGCTGAAGCTTTCTTT.

The J gene is TRBJ1-2, the V gene TRBV20-1, with a tentative D call TRBD1 (5 bases). V shed 6 bases and J shed 4 bases, with 9 bases lying between them. Germline lookup yields CDR1 DFQATT and CDR2 SNEGSKA (reference sequence). The CDR3 covers 11 residues. This CDR3 is CSARGVYGYTF. The CDR3 nucleotides are TGCAGTGCCCGGGGCGTCTATGGCTACACCTTC.

Notes on this clone: Other DNA sequences from this sample encode an identical CDR3 as well. The genes are TRBV11-2 and TRBJ1-1, with 8 bases fitting TRBD1. Looked up from germline, CDR1 is SGHAT and CDR2 is FQNNGV. The CDR3 spans 14 residues. V gave up 5 bases and J gave up 2 bases; unmatched junction bases: 4. This CDR3 is CASSPRGPNTEAFF. The CDR3 DNA follows: TGTGCCAGCAGCCCCAGGGGGCCAAACACTGAAGCTTTCTTT. Based on the CDR3 plus reference TRBV11-2 and TRBJ1-1, the full variable domain is EAGVAQSPRYKIIEKRQSVAFWCNPISGHATLYWYQQILGQGPKLLIQFQNNGVVDDSQLPKDRFSAERLKGVDSTLKIQPAKLEDSAVYLCASSPRGPNTEAFFGQGTRLTVV.

The chain joins TRBV4-1 to TRBJ2-7; possible D gene TRBD1, 6 bases. Per germline, CDR1 MGHRA and CDR2 YSYEKL. CDR3 length: 18 residues. Trimming left V 1 base short and J 6 bases short, with 25 bases between. CDR3: CASSQGPDSSPLSVEQYF. The CDR3 DNA follows: TGCGCCAGCAGCCAAGGCCCGGACAGCTCCCCACTGTCCGTCGAGCAGTACTTC.

This chain joins TRBV28 and TRBJ2-1; 9 positions match TRBD2. Looked up from germline, CDR1 is MDHEN and CDR2 is SYDVKM. The CDR3 is 18 amino acids. The V segment lost 2 bases and the J segment 0 bases; nucleotides outside the gene matches: 8. For the CDR3, the DNA is TGTGCCAGCAGTTTACCTAGCGGGATTTTTAACTCCTACAATGAGCAGTTCTTC. Amino acids: CASSLPSGIFNSYNEQFF.

The rearrangement links TRBV29-1 to TRBJ2-7; the match to TRBD2 covers 9 bases. With 7 bases clipped from V and 2 bases from J, the junction kept 3 bases outside the gene matches. The CDR3 extends over 12 amino acids. CDR1 and CDR2 from the germline V gene are SQVTM and ANQGSEA. The CDR3 sequence: CSGLAAPYEQYF. The CDR3 region has the DNA TGCAGCGGACTAGCGGCACCCTACGAGCAGTACTTC.

J is TRBJ2-1 and V is TRBV11-2; 9 bases map to TRBD1. Unmatched junction bases numbered 11, after V lost 6 bases and J lost 8 bases. There are 15 residues in the CDR3. Germline V gene lookup returns CDR1 SGHAT and CDR2 FQNNGV. DNA of the CDR3: TGTGCCAGCAGTCTCCGGGACAGGGAGATCGATGAGCAGTTCTTC. This codes for CASSLRDREIDEQFF.

This clone was detected once. This specimen includes other DNA sequences encoding the same CDR3. The V gene is TRBV28, the J gene TRBJ2-1; D gene uncertain. V was cut by 6 bases and J by 0 bases, with 9 bases left in between. The CDR3 contains 14 residues. Germline V lookup: CDR1 MDHEN, CDR2 SYDVKM. Here the CDR3 DNA reads TGTGCCAGCAGCCTTAGGAGCTCCTACAATGAGCAGTTCTTC. Its protein product is CASSLRSSYNEQFF.

This chain links TRBV2 with TRBJ2-5; D may match TRBD1 or TRBD2 (5 bases each). Germline CDR1 is SNHLY and CDR2 is FYNNEI. Trimming shortened V by 8 bases and J by 2 bases, and 12 bases separated the two germline ends. The CDR3 contains 13 residues. The CDR3: CASRGLGQETQYF. The CDR3 bases are TGTGCCAGCCGGGGCCTCGGACAAGAGACCCAGTACTTC.

The chain recombines TRBV6-1 with TRBJ1-2; no clear D. The CDR3 sequence is 14 residues long. Looked up from germline, CDR1 is MNHNS and CDR2 is SASEGT. The V gene lost 0 bases and the J gene lost 7 bases, with 12 bases spanning the gap. The CDR3 sequence: CASSEAAMSSGYTF. Written as DNA, the CDR3 is TGTGCCAGCAGTGAAGCAGCTATGTCGAGTGGCTACACCTTC.

This chain uses TRBV15 with TRBJ1-4; tentatively, D is TRBD1 (5 bases). CDR1 is LNHNV, CDR2 YYDKDF, per germline (reference sequence). This CDR3 spans 12 amino acids. V shed 4 bases and J shed 13 bases, with 13 bases lying between them. The CDR3 bases are TGTGCCACCAGCACTTCGGGGGATTCACTGTTTTTT. It yields the protein CATSTSGDSLFF.

This sequence joins TRBV11-2 and TRBJ1-4; D is uncertain. Per the germline V gene, CDR1 is SGHAT and CDR2 is FQNNGV. Trimming took off 1 base at V and 8 bases at J, with 11 bases between the two ends. The CDR3 is 14 amino acids. The CDR3 DNA is TGTGCCAGCAGCTTAGGAGCAGGTTCAGAAAAACTGTTTTTT. It translates to CASSLGAGSEKLFF.

The chain is built from TRBV18 and TRBJ1-1; D call uncertain. The germline CDR1 and CDR2 sequences are KGHSH and LQKENI. The CDR3 has 14 amino acids. Trimming took 2 bases from V and 0 from J, leaving 7 bases between them. CDR3 in amino acids: CASSPTLVNTEAFF. The DNA for the CDR3 is TGTGCCAGCTCACCAACACTGGTGAACACTGAAGCTTTCTTT.

The V call is TRBV6-1, the J call TRBJ1-1, with a tentative D call TRBD1 (6 bases). The CDR3 is made up of 14 amino acids. Per germline, CDR1 MNHNS and CDR2 SASEGT. The germline V and J ends were trimmed by 4 bases and 3 bases, with 12 bases remaining between them. CDR3 loop: CASSARGKDTEAFF. The CDR3 nucleotides are TGTGCCAGCAGTGCCAGGGGCAAGGACACTGAAGCTTTCTTT.